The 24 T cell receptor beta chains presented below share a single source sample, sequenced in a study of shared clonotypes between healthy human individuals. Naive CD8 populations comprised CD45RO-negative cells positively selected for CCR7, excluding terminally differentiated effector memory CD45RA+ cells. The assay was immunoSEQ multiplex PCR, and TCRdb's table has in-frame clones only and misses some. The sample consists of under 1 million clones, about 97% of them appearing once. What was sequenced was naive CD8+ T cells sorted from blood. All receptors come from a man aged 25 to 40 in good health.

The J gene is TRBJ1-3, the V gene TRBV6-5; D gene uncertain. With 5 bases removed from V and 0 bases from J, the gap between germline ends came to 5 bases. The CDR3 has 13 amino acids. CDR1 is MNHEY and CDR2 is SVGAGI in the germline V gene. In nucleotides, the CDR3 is TGTGCCAGCAGTACATTCTCTGGAAACACCATATATTTT. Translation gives CASSTFSGNTIYF.

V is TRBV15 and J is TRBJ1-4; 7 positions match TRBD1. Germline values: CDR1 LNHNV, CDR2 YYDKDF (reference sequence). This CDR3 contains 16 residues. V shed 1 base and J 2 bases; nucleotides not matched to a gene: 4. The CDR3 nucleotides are TGTGCCACCAGCAGAGCCCGGGGACAGACTAATGAAAAACTGTTTTTT. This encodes CATSRARGQTNEKLFF.

Here the CDR3 reads CASEGASLLNYGYTF. The CDR3 DNA sequence: TGTGCCAGCGAGGGGGCGAGCCTTCTCAACTATGGCTACACCTTC. The rearrangement joins TRBV28 to TRBJ1-2; 7 nucleotides line up with TRBD1. V trimming: 8 bases; J trimming: 2 bases; junction bases outside the gene matches: 11. Germline V gene lookup returns CDR1 MDHEN and CDR2 SYDVKM. The CDR3 totals 15 residues.

This CDR3 reads CASSLVNSPYNEQFF. CDR3 bases: TGTGCCAGCAGCTTAGTGAACAGTCCCTACAATGAGCAGTTCTTC. V usage is TRBV11-1 and J usage is TRBJ2-1; D unresolved. Germline V gene lookup returns CDR1 SGHAT and CDR2 FQDESV (reference sequence). The CDR3 is 15 residues long. Trimming took off 1 base at V and 2 bases at J, with 9 bases between the two ends.

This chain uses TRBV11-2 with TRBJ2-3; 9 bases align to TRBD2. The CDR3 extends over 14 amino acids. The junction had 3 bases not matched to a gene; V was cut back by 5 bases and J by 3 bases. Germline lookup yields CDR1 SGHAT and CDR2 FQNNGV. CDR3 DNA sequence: TGTGCCAGCAGCCGGACTAGCGTGACAGATACGCAGTATTTT. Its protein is CASSRTSVTDTQYF. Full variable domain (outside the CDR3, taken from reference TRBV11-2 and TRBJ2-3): EAGVAQSPRYKIIEKRQSVAFWCNPISGHATLYWYQQILGQGPKLLIQFQNNGVVDDSQLPKDRFSAERLKGVDSTLKIQPAKLEDSAVYLCASSRTSVTDTQYFGPGTRLTVL.

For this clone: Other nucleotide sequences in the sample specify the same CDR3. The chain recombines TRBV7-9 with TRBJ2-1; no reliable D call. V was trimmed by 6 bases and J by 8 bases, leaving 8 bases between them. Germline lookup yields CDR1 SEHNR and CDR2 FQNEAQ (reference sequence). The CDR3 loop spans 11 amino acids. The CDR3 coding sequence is TGTGCCAGCAGTTTTTTAGATGAGCAGTTCTTC. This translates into CASSFLDEQFF.

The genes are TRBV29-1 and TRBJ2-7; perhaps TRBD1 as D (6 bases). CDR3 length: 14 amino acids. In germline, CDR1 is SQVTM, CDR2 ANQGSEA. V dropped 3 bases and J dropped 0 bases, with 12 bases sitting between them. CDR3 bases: TGCAGCGTTGAGAGGACAGATAGCTCCTACGAGCAGTACTTC. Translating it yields CSVERTDSSYEQYF.

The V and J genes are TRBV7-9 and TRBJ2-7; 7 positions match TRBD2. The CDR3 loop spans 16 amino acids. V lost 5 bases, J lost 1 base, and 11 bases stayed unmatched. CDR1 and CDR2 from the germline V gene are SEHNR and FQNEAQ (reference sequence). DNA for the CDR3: TGTGCCAGCAGCCCTTCATCGGGGAGGGAATCCTACGAGCAGTACTTC. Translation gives CASSPSSGRESYEQYF.

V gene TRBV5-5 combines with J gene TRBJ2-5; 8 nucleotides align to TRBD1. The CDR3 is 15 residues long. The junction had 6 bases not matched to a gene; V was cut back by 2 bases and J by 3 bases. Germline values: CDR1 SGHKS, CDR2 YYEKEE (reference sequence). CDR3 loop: CASSFPGQEKETQYF. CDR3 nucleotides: TGTGCCAGCAGCTTTCCGGGACAGGAGAAAGAGACCCAGTACTTC.

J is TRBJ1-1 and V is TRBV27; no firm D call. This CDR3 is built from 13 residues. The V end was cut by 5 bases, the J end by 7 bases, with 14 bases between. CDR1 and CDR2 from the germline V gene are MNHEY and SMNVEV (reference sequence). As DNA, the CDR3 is TGTGCCAGCAGTCCCGGAGGAGTCGGTGAAGCTTTCTTT. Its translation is CASSPGGVGEAFF.

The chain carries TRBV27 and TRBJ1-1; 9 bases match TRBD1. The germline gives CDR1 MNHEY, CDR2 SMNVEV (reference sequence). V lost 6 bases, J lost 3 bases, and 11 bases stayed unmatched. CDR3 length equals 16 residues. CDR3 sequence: CASRSLTGGVDTEAFF. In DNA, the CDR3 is TGTGCCAGCAGAAGTCTAACAGGGGGCGTAGACACTGAAGCTTTCTTT.

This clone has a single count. This CDR3 is CASSFLPRGNYYEQYF. The CDR3 region has the DNA TGCGCCAGCAGCTTCCTCCCCCGGGGGAATTACTACGAGCAGTACTTC. The rearrangement links TRBV5-1 to TRBJ2-7; D possibly corresponds to TRBD2 (6 bases). Germline values: CDR1 SGHRS, CDR2 YFSETQ. V lost 2 bases and J 3 bases, leaving 18 bases between the germline ends. The CDR3 consists of 16 residues. Filled out from reference TRBV5-1 and TRBJ2-7, the complete variable domain reads KAGVTQTPRYLIKTRGQQVTLSCSPISGHRSVSWYQQTPGQGLQFLFEYFSETQRNKGNFPGRFSGRQFSNSRSEMNVSTLELGDSALYLCASSFLPRGNYYEQYFGPGTRLTVT.

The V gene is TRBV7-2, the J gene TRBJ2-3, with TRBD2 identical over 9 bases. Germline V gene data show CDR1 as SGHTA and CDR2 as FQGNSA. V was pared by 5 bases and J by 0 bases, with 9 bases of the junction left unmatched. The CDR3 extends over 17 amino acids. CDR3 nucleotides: TGTGCCAGCAGCCTACTAGCGGGCTTTATTAGCACAGATACGCAGTATTTT. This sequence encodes CASSLLAGFISTDTQYF.

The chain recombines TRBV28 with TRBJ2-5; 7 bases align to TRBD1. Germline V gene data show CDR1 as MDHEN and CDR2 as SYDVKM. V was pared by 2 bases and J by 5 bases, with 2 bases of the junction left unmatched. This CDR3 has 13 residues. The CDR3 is CASSLEQGETQYF. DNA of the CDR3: TGTGCCAGCAGTTTAGAACAGGGGGAGACCCAGTACTTC.

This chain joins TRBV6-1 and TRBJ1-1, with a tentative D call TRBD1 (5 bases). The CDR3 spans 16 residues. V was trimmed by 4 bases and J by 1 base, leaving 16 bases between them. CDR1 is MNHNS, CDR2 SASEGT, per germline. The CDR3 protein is CASSALGGARNTEAFF. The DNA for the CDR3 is TGTGCCAGCAGTGCATTAGGCGGGGCGAGGAACACTGAAGCTTTCTTT.

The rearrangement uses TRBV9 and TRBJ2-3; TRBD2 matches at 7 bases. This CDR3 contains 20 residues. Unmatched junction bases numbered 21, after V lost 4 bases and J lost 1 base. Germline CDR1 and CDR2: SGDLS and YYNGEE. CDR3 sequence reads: CASSPGPTLPRAGGTDTQYF. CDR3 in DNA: TGTGCCAGCAGCCCTGGACCTACCCTACCTCGCGCGGGAGGCACAGATACGCAGTATTTT.

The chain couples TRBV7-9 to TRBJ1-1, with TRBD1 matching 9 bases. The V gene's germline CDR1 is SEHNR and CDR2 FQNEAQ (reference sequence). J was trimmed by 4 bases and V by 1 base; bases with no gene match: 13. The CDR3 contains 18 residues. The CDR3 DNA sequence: TGTGCCAGCAGCTTAGGGGTACAGGGGGCGCGAACGGGCACTGAAGCTTTCTTT. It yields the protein CASSLGVQGARTGTEAFF.

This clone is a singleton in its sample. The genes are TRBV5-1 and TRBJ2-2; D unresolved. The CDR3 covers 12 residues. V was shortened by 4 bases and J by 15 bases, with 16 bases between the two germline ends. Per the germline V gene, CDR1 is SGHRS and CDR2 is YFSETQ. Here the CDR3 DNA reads TGCGCCAGCAGCCATATAACACACGATTTGTTTTTT. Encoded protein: CASSHITHDLFF.

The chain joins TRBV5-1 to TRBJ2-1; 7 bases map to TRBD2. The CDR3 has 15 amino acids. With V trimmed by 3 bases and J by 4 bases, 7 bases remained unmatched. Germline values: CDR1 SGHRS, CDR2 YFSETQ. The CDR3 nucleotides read TGCGCCAGCAGCTCCGAAAGCGGGGCATACAATGAGCAGTTCTTC. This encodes CASSSESGAYNEQFF.

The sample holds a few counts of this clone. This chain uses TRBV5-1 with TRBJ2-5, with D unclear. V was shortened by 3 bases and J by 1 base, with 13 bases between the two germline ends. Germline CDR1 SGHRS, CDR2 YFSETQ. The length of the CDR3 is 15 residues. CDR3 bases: TGCGCCAGCAGCTACGTAGGCAGCTCCCAAGAGACCCAGTACTTC. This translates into CASSYVGSSQETQYF. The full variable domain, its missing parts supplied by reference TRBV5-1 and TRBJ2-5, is KAGVTQTPRYLIKTRGQQVTLSCSPISGHRSVSWYQQTPGQGLQFLFEYFSETQRNKGNFPGRFSGRQFSNSRSEMNVSTLELGDSALYLCASSYVGSSQETQYFGPGTRLLVL.

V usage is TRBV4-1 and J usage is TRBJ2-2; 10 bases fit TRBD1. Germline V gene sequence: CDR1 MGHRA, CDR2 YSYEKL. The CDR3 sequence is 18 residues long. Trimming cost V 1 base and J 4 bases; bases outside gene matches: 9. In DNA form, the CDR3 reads TGCGCCAGCAGCCAAGTAGGGGGACAGGGGAGGATCACCGGGGAGCTGTTTTTT. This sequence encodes CASSQVGGQGRITGELFF.

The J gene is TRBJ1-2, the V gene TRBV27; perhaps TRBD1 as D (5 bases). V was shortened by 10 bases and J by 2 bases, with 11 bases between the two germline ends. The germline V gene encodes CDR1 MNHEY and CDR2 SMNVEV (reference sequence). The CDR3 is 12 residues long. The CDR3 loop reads CATWDGNYGYTF. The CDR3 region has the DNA TGTGCCACCTGGGACGGAAACTATGGCTACACCTTC.

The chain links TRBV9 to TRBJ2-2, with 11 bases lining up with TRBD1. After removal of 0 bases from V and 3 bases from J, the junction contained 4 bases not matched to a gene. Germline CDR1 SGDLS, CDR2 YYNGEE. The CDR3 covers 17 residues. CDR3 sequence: CASSVGTGGRDTGELFF. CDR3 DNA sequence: TGTGCCAGCAGCGTAGGGACAGGGGGCAGGGACACCGGGGAGCTGTTTTTT. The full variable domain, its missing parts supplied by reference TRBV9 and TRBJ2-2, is DSGVTQTPKHLITATGQRVTLRCSPRSGDLSVYWYQQSLDQGLQFLIQYYNGEERAKGNILERFSAQQFPDLHSELNLSSLELGDSALYFCASSVGTGGRDTGELFFGEGSRLTVL.

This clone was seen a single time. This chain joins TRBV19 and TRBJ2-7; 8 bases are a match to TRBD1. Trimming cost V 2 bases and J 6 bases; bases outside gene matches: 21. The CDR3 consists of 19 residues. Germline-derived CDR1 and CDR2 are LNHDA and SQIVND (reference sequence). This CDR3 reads CASSIPKLKDRVKLGEQYF. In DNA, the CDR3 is TGTGCCAGTAGTATACCGAAACTCAAGGACAGGGTAAAATTGGGCGAGCAGTACTTC.